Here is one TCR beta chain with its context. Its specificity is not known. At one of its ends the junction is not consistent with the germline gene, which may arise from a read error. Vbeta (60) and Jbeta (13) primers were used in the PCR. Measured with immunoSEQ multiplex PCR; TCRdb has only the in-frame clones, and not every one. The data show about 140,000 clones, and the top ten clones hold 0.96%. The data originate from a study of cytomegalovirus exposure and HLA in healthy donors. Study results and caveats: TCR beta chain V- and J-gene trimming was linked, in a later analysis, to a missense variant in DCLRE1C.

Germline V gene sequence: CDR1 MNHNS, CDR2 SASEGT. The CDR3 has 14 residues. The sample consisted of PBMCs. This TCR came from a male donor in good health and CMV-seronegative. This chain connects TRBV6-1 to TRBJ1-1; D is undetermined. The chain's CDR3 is CASRMGPENPEAFF. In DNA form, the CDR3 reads TGTGCCAGCAGGATGGGCCCAGAGAACCCTGAAGCTTTCTTT.